Below are 28 T cell receptor beta chains sequenced from a single sample in a study of OX40 agonist ivuxolimab in advanced cancers. Sequenced by immunoSEQ multiplex PCR; TCRdb stores in-frame clones only, minus some. The repertoire consists of 70,000 or so clones, with roughly nine tenths occurring once and the leading ten covering 0.25% to 0.3%. The sequences come from CD4+ or CD8+ T cells sorted from blood, collected in a trial of the OX40 agonist ivuxolimab. These receptors came from an adult with an advanced solid tumor such as melanoma, head and neck, liver or kidney cancer.

The genes are TRBV15 and TRBJ1-2; D gene ambiguous. Germline CDR1 and CDR2: LNHNV and YYDKDF (reference sequence). This CDR3 has 12 amino acids. V was trimmed by 9 bases and J by 3 bases, leaving 11 bases between them. CDR3 nucleotides: TGTGCCACATCTAGGACGGACTATGGCTACACCTTC. The encoded protein is CATSRTDYGYTF.

In this sample, this clone turned up a few times. J is TRBJ1-2 and V is TRBV2, with 8 bases identical to TRBD1. The CDR3 runs 13 residues. In germline, CDR1 is SNHLY, CDR2 FYNNEI. V trimming: 8 bases; J trimming: 8 bases; junction bases outside the gene matches: 10. This chain's CDR3 is CASGGQGMRGYTF. The CDR3 DNA is TGTGCCAGCGGTGGACAGGGAATGCGGGGCTACACCTTC.

This clone was detected only once. The CDR3 region has the DNA TGTGCCAGCAGCAAGGGAAAGACCCAGTACTTC. Residues: CASSKGKTQYF. J is TRBJ2-5 and V is TRBV21-1. TRBV21-1 is a pseudogene segment. The CDR3 totals 11 residues.

The CDR3 DNA reads as TGTGCCAGCAGCTCCACTAGCGGGAGTTCAGGTGAGCAGTTCTTC. Protein sequence: CASSSTSGSSGEQFF. The chain employs TRBV7-3 and TRBJ2-1; 11 nucleotides agree with TRBD2. From germline, CDR1 is SGHTA and CDR2 FQGTGA. CDR3 length: 15 amino acids. J gave up 9 bases and V 4 bases, and 8 bases lay outside the gene matches.

This clone was found once. V usage is TRBV18 and J usage is TRBJ1-2, with TRBD1 as a possible D gene (6 bases). The CDR3 length is 14 residues. V lost 7 bases and J lost 7, with 19 bases in between. Germline V gene lookup returns CDR1 KGHSH and CDR2 LQKENI. CDR3 sequence: CASLTGTSHSGYTF. Written as DNA, the CDR3 is TGTGCCAGCTTAACCGGGACATCCCATTCTGGCTACACCTTC.

The CDR3 DNA sequence: TGTGCCAGCAGTTATAGGACAGTCATTGTCCCCCAGCATTTT. Its protein is CASSYRTVIVPQHF. The genes are TRBV28 and TRBJ1-5; D is perhaps TRBD1 (6 bases). CDR3 size: 14 residues. Germline values: CDR1 MDHEN, CDR2 SYDVKM. Between the trimmed V and J ends, which lost 4 bases and 10 bases, there was a span of 17 bases.

V usage is TRBV2 and J usage is TRBJ1-5; tentatively, D is TRBD1 (6 bases). This CDR3 is 14 amino acids long. V dropped 9 bases and J dropped 1 base, with 13 bases sitting between them. CDR1 and CDR2 from the germline V gene are SNHLY and FYNNEI. This chain's CDR3 is CASTIGGSNQPQHF. In DNA, the CDR3 is TGTGCCAGTACGATAGGGGGGAGCAATCAGCCCCAGCATTTT.

This CDR3 is CSAELYEQYF. The CDR3 nucleotides read TGCAGTGCCGAGCTCTACGAGCAGTACTTC. V usage is TRBV20-1 and J usage is TRBJ2-7; D gene ambiguous. Germline V gene sequence: CDR1 DFQATT, CDR2 SNEGSKA (reference sequence). This CDR3 region has 10 residues. V gave up 6 bases and J gave up 3 bases, with 6 bases separating them.

The rearrangement joins TRBV27 to TRBJ1-2; the match to TRBD1 covers 9 bases. After removal of 4 bases from V and 10 bases from J, the junction contained 10 bases not matched to a gene. Germline V gives CDR1 MNHEY, CDR2 SMNVEV (reference sequence). The CDR3 covers 14 residues. CDR3 DNA: TGTGCCAGCAGTTCCTTACAGGGGGCTTGGGACTACACCTTC. Protein product: CASSSLQGAWDYTF.

This sequence joins TRBV14 and TRBJ2-1, with a possible D match to TRBD1 (6 bases). The CDR3 runs to 17 residues. V lost 4 bases and J lost 9, with 25 bases in between. CDR1 SGHDN and CDR2 FVKESK come from the germline V gene. The CDR3 region has the DNA TGTGCCAGCAGCCCCCCCCTCAGGGGCTCGGGCAATACTGAGCAGTTCTTC. This gives the protein CASSPPLRGSGNTEQFF. Complete variable domain (other parts from reference TRBV14 and TRBJ2-1): EAGVTQFPSHSVIEKGQTVTLRCDPISGHDNLYWYRRVMGKEIKFLLHFVKESKQDESGMPNNRFLAERTGGTYSTLKVQPAELEDSGVYFCASSPPLRGSGNTEQFFGPGTRLTVL.

The chain carries TRBV6-4 and TRBJ2-1; D perhaps matches TRBD2 (6 bases). The CDR3 is made up of 15 amino acids. Trimming cost V 5 bases and J 0 bases, with 11 bases left between them. Germline V gene data show CDR1 as MRHNA and CDR2 as SNTAGT. The CDR3 nucleotides read TGTGCCAGCAGTTCGGGACTCAGCTCCTACAATGAGCAGTTCTTC. It translates to CASSSGLSSYNEQFF.

The chain's CDR3 is CASSPTGVETQYF. The DNA for the CDR3 is TGCGCCAGCAGCCCGACAGGGGTAGAGACCCAGTACTTC. The chain uses TRBV5-1 and TRBJ2-5, with TRBD1 matching over 8 bases. With V trimmed by 4 bases and J by 4 bases, 3 bases remained unmatched. Looked up from germline, CDR1 is SGHRS and CDR2 is YFSETQ. The CDR3 has 13 residues.

The chain carries TRBV9 and TRBJ1-3; D remains unclear. The germline V gene has CDR1 SGDLS and CDR2 YYNGEE. V lost 3 bases to trimming and J lost 8 bases, with 12 bases between them. This CDR3 is built from 13 residues. Here the CDR3 reads CASSAGVDHTIYF. The DNA of the CDR3 is TGTGCCAGCAGCGCGGGAGTGGATCACACCATATATTTT.

This clone occurred once. The rearrangement joins TRBV11-2 to TRBJ2-2; D remains ambiguous. The CDR3 spans 16 residues. Germline CDR1 SGHAT, CDR2 FQNNGV. Trimming took off 0 bases at V and 6 bases at J, with 14 bases between the two ends. The CDR3 DNA reads TGTGCCAGCAGCTTAGAAGGGCTAGTTGGCGCCGGGGAGCTGTTTTTT. Its protein is CASSLEGLVGAGELFF.

This clone was counted only a few times. V is TRBV6-1 and J is TRBJ2-1; D possibly matches TRBD1 or TRBD2 (5 bases each). The CDR3 has 10 residues. Trimming removed 10 bases from V and 9 bases from J, with 10 bases in between. The germline CDR1 and CDR2 sequences are MNHNS and SASEGT. The CDR3 bases are TGTGCCATTGAGAGGGGTGAGCAGTTCTTC. Its protein product is CAIERGEQFF.

V gene TRBV11-3 combines with J gene TRBJ2-5; perhaps TRBD1 as D (6 bases). Germline V lookup: CDR1 SGHNT, CDR2 YENEEA. With 4 bases removed from V and 0 bases from J, the gap between germline ends came to 9 bases. The CDR3 loop spans 14 amino acids. The CDR3 bases are TGTGCCAGCAGCTCCACAGGGTACCAAGAGACCCAGTACTTC. It is translated as CASSSTGYQETQYF.

The genes are TRBV10-1 and TRBJ2-3; D is perhaps TRBD2 (5 bases). The germline V and J ends were trimmed by 5 bases and 2 bases, with 8 bases remaining between them. The CDR3 extends over 13 amino acids. Per the germline V gene, CDR1 is WNHNN and CDR2 is SYGVQD (reference sequence). CDR3 DNA: TGCGCCAGCAGTCGGCGGGCCACAGATACGCAGTATTTT. Amino acids: CASSRRATDTQYF.

Remarks on this clone: Mismatch with germline at one junction end may stem from a read error. The chain recombines TRBV6-9 with TRBJ2-5; 8 bases line up with TRBD2. The germline V gene encodes CDR1 MNHGY and CDR2 SVAAGI. The CDR3 runs to 16 residues. The CDR3 sequence: CASSSERENYQETQYF. In DNA, the CDR3 is TGTGCCAGCAGTTCAGAGCGGGAGAATTACCAGGAGACCCAGTACTTC.

This chain connects TRBV5-1 to TRBJ2-1; D may be TRBD2 (7 bases). V was cut by 0 bases and J by 13 bases, with 11 bases left in between. The CDR3 is 12 amino acids. Germline CDR1 and CDR2: SGHRS and YFSETQ. Here the CDR3 DNA reads TGCGCCAGCAGCTTGGAGAGCGGGACACAGTTCTTC. Its translation: CASSLESGTQFF. The variable domain in full, completed from reference TRBV5-1 and TRBJ2-1, reads KAGVTQTPRYLIKTRGQQVTLSCSPISGHRSVSWYQQTPGQGLQFLFEYFSETQRNKGNFPGRFSGRQFSNSRSEMNVSTLELGDSALYLCASSLESGTQFFGPGTRLTVL.

This chain links TRBV12-5 with TRBJ2-3; TRBD2 agrees at 15 bases. J gave up 8 bases and V 2 bases, and 14 bases lay outside the gene matches. Per the germline V gene, CDR1 is LGHNT and CDR2 is FRNRAP. CDR3 length: 19 residues. The CDR3 here is CASGLPGTSGRSVYGTQYF. The CDR3 DNA reads as TGTGCTAGTGGTTTGCCCGGGACTAGCGGGAGGTCGGTTTATGGTACGCAGTATTTT. Together with reference TRBV12-5 and TRBJ2-3, the CDR3 gives the full variable domain: DARVTQTPRHKVTEMGQEVTMRCQPILGHNTVFWYRQTMMQGLELLAYFRNRAPLDDSGMPKDRFSAEMPDATLATLKIQPSEPRDSAVYFCASGLPGTSGRSVYGTQYFGPGTRLTVL.

The genes are TRBV12-2 and TRBJ1-5. TRBV12-2 is tagged as a pseudogene. The CDR3 covers 15 residues. CDR3 amino acids: CASRLEWVGNQPQHF. The CDR3, as DNA: TGTGCAAGTCGCTTAGAGTGGGTGGGCAATCAGCCCCAGCATTTT.

CDR3 residues: CASRGLGPLNQPQHF. In DNA form, the CDR3 reads TGTGCCAGCAGAGGTTTGGGGCCCTTAAATCAGCCCCAGCATTTT. V and J are TRBV6-1 and TRBJ1-5; tentative D call: TRBD1 (5 bases). The germline gives CDR1 MNHNS, CDR2 SASEGT. This CDR3 is built from 15 residues. V lost 6 bases, J lost 4 bases, and 16 bases lay in between.

The chain carries TRBV20-1 and TRBJ2-7, with D unresolved. CDR3 size: 11 residues. Deletions cut 2 bases from V and 3 bases from J, with 5 bases between. Germline V lookup: CDR1 DFQATT, CDR2 SNEGSKA (reference sequence). CDR3 nucleotide sequence: TGCAGTGCTAGACTCATCTACGAGCAGTACTTC. Its protein product is CSARLIYEQYF.

This clone was observed a few times. V gene TRBV10-3 combines with J gene TRBJ1-5; D gene ambiguous. Looked up from germline, CDR1 is ENHRY and CDR2 is SYGVKD. Trimming shortened V by 8 bases and J by 0 bases, and 20 bases separated the two germline ends. This CDR3 is 17 amino acids long. CDR3: CAISINRVPYSNQPQHF. DNA for the CDR3: TGTGCCATCTCAATTAACCGGGTCCCCTATAGCAATCAGCCCCAGCATTTT.

The chain is built from TRBV19 and TRBJ2-2, with TRBD1 matching 10 bases. J was trimmed by 0 bases and V by 3 bases; bases with no gene match: 1. The CDR3 has 16 residues. Germline V CDR1 and CDR2: LNHDA, SQIVND (reference sequence). CDR3 in DNA: TGTGCCAGTAGTATTGGGACAGGGGCGAACACCGGGGAGCTGTTTTTT. This sequence encodes CASSIGTGANTGELFF.

V gene TRBV19 combines with J gene TRBJ1-1; possibly TRBD1 for D (5 bases). Trimming pared 1 base from V and 5 bases from J, leaving 11 bases between. The germline gives CDR1 LNHDA, CDR2 SQIVND (reference sequence). The CDR3 length is 14 residues. DNA for the CDR3: TGTGCCAGTAGTATAGTTTGGGGGAATACTGAAGCTTTCTTT. It codes for CASSIVWGNTEAFF.

The chain carries TRBV28 and TRBJ2-7; D possibly corresponds to TRBD1 (6 bases). Trimming left V 2 bases short and J 0 bases short, with 14 bases between. Germline V gene sequence: CDR1 MDHEN, CDR2 SYDVKM. The length of the CDR3 is 16 residues. The chain's CDR3 is CASSLSGTPSSYEQYF. In nucleotides, the CDR3 is TGTGCCAGCAGTTTAAGTGGGACACCGAGCTCCTACGAGCAGTACTTC.

DNA of the CDR3: TGCGCCAGCAGCTTGGCCTGGGGGCTCTCTGGAAACACCATATATTTT. As protein: CASSLAWGLSGNTIYF. The chain employs TRBV5-1 and TRBJ1-3, with a possible D match to TRBD1 (6 bases). Germline CDR1 is SGHRS and CDR2 is YFSETQ. The V end was cut by 0 bases, the J end by 0 bases, with 10 bases between. The CDR3 has 16 amino acids.